The 16 T cell receptor beta chains given below trace back to one sample, sequenced in a study of metastatic and nonmetastatic thyroid tumors. Each patient went into thyroid surgery without having received any treatment. TCRdb re-called clones via MiXCR from the PCR reads. This sample has tens of thousands of clones, with roughly 23% found just once. The specimen was blood. These receptors all stem from a male donor with papillary thyroid cancer or a benign thyroid nodule (not recorded which). Some clones in this sample may be carry-over from other donors' samples.

This clone was counted only a few times. This rearrangement joins TRBV3-1 to TRBJ2-5; 7 nucleotides line up with TRBD2. This CDR3 has 15 amino acids. Germline CDR1 is LGHDT and CDR2 is YNNKEL (reference sequence). With 2 bases clipped from V and 1 base from J, the junction kept 4 bases outside the gene matches. CDR3 DNA sequence: TGTGCCAGCAGCCAAAGCGGGGCACCCCAAGAGACCCAGTACTTC. It yields the protein CASSQSGAPQETQYF.

This clone was picked up many times. The same CDR3 arises from other DNA sequences in this sample as well. The chain recombines TRBV5-1 with TRBJ2-7; 13 bases agree with TRBD2. The CDR3 length is 16 residues. With V trimmed by 3 bases and J by 9 bases, 12 bases remained unmatched. Germline lookup yields CDR1 SGHRS and CDR2 YFSETQ. This chain's CDR3 is CASSSTGLAGDGRQYF. DNA of the CDR3: TGCGCCAGCAGCTCGACAGGACTAGCGGGAGATGGTAGGCAGTACTTC.

The chain is built from TRBV28 and TRBJ2-5; 9 nucleotides agree with TRBD2. The tail of the sequence fits TRBJ2-1 better, so the J call may be wrong. Germline V gene lookup returns CDR1 MDHEN and CDR2 SYDVKM. The CDR3 extends over 16 amino acids. The CDR3 sequence: CASSLELAGYQESQFF. For the CDR3, the DNA is TGTGCCAGCAGTTTAGAGCTAGCGGGGTACCAAGAGAGCCAGTTCTTC.

This clone showed up just a few times. Written as DNA, the CDR3 is TGTGCCAGCATTGGGTCAGGCATGGGAGAGCAGTACTTC. It encodes CASIGSGMGEQYF. The gene calls are TRBV6-1 and TRBJ2-7, with D unresolved. The germline V gene encodes CDR1 MNHNS and CDR2 SASEGT. The CDR3 sequence is 13 residues long. Deletions cut 7 bases from V and 7 bases from J, with 17 bases between.

Ten or more counts support this clone. This could be a read error, since a much larger clone is one nucleotide away. The J gene is TRBJ1-1, the V gene TRBV7-2, with D possibly matching TRBD1 (6 bases). V lost 1 base to trimming and J lost 6 bases, with 15 bases between them. The CDR3 is made up of 15 amino acids. Germline lookup yields CDR1 SGHTA and CDR2 FQGNSA. CDR3 sequence (DNA): TGTGCCAGCAGCTTAGTGGGGGGCGTGCGGGCTGAAGCTTTCTTT. Its translation is CASSLVGGVRAEAFF.

This rearrangement joins TRBV6-5 to TRBJ1-5, with a tentative D call TRBD1 (5 bases). The CDR3 extends over 14 amino acids. Trimming removed 8 bases at V and 3 bases at J, with 14 bases between. Germline V gene lookup returns CDR1 MNHEY and CDR2 SVGAGI. The CDR3 DNA is TGTGCCAGCGGTTCCGGGGCAGACAATCAGCCCCAGCATTTT. Translating it yields CASGSGADNQPQHF.

At least ten counts were recorded for this clone. The chain recombines TRBV12-3 or TRBV12-4 with TRBJ2-1; 11 bases are shared with TRBD2. The CDR3 has 17 amino acids. V lost 5 bases, J lost 6 bases, and 12 bases stayed unmatched. This CDR3 reads CASSPWTSGRRGNEQFF. The DNA for the CDR3 is TGTGCCAGCAGTCCATGGACTAGCGGGCGAAGGGGCAATGAGCAGTTCTTC.

The DNA of the CDR3 is TGTGCCAGCAGCCCAACACAGGGGGCGCAGGTCTATGGCTACACCTTC. This translates into CASSPTQGAQVYGYTF. V and J are TRBV3-1 and TRBJ1-2, with TRBD1 matching over 9 bases. This CDR3 spans 16 amino acids. The V segment lost 4 bases and the J segment 4 bases; nucleotides outside the gene matches: 10. Germline V lookup: CDR1 LGHDT, CDR2 YNNKEL (reference sequence).

This clone was found many times. The chain has TRBV19 and TRBJ2-7, with D possibly being TRBD2 (6 bases). This CDR3 is 13 amino acids long. Trimming left V 5 bases short and J 3 bases short, with 11 bases between. Germline V CDR1 and CDR2: LNHDA, SQIVND (reference sequence). The CDR3 region has the DNA TGTGCCAGTAGTCGCTCGGGGGACTACGAGCAGTACTTC. It yields the protein CASSRSGDYEQYF.

The gene calls are TRBV6-1 and TRBJ2-7; 11 bases fit TRBD2. Germline V gives CDR1 MNHNS, CDR2 SASEGT. The CDR3 runs to 15 residues. The V gene end was trimmed by 3 bases and the J gene end by 0 bases; junction bases not matched to a gene: 1. The CDR3 region is CASSELAGGSYEQYF. The CDR3 coding sequence is TGTGCCAGCAGTGAGCTAGCGGGGGGCTCCTACGAGCAGTACTTC.

The chain joins TRBV28 to TRBJ2-7; 10 nucleotides align to TRBD2. Trimming removed 4 bases from V and 3 bases from J; junction bases left unmatched: 6. CDR1 and CDR2 from the germline V gene are MDHEN and SYDVKM. The CDR3 length is 15 residues. The CDR3 sequence is CASSSGTSVHYEQYF. The DNA of the CDR3 is TGTGCCAGCAGTTCCGGGACTAGCGTGCACTACGAGCAGTACTTC. The entire variable domain, with the rest obtained from reference TRBV28 and TRBJ2-7, is as follows: DVKVTQSSRYLVKRTGEKVFLECVQDMDHENMFWYRQDPGLGLRLIYFSYDVKMKEKGDIPEGYSVSREKKERFSLILESASTNQTSMYLCASSSGTSVHYEQYFGPGTRLTVT.

In regard to this clone: This sequence may be a read error, since a much larger clone differs from it by one base. The CDR3 is CASSDHRHGADTQYF. In nucleotides, the CDR3 is TGTGCCAGCAGTGACCATAGACATGGGGCAGATACGCAGTATTTT. This rearrangement joins TRBV6-4 to TRBJ2-3; D uncertain. V gave up 2 bases and J gave up 4 bases, with 13 bases separating them. Germline-derived CDR1 and CDR2 are MRHNA and SNTAGT. This CDR3 has 15 amino acids.

Ten or more counts support this clone. A read error is possible here, since a much larger clone lies one base away. The chain recombines TRBV6-1 with TRBJ1-2; D is undetermined. V lost 3 bases and J 4 bases, leaving 15 bases between the germline ends. This CDR3 is built from 15 residues. Germline V gene lookup returns CDR1 MNHNS and CDR2 SASEGT. The CDR3 sequence: CASSDARFRSYGYTF. CDR3 in DNA: TGTGCCAGCAGTGACGCGCGGTTTAGGAGCTATGGCTACACCTTC.

This clone was recorded many times. The chain employs TRBV13 and TRBJ2-3; TRBD2 matches at 11 bases. The CDR3 is 16 amino acids. V was pared by 5 bases and J by 4 bases, with 8 bases of the junction left unmatched. Germline V gene data show CDR1 as PRHDT and CDR2 as FYEKMQ (reference sequence). The CDR3 loop is CASSHPLAGGADTQYF. The CDR3 DNA follows: TGTGCCAGCAGCCACCCCCTAGCGGGGGGCGCAGATACGCAGTATTTT. Looking up the rest from reference TRBV13 and TRBJ2-3 gives the full variable domain: AAGVIQSPRHLIKEKRETATLKCYPIPRHDTVYWYQQGPGQDPQFLISFYEKMQSDKGSIPDRFSAQQFSDYHSELNMSSLELGDSALYFCASSHPLAGGADTQYFGPGTRLTVL.

This clone was picked up many times. This CDR3 reads CSARDISGANVLTF. The CDR3 DNA reads TGCAGTGCTAGAGATATCTCTGGGGCCAACGTCCTGACTTTC. This chain joins TRBV20-1 and TRBJ2-6; D ambiguous. The germline CDR1 and CDR2 sequences are DFQATT and SNEGSKA (reference sequence). V dropped 0 bases and J dropped 0 bases, with 3 bases sitting between them. The CDR3 length is 14 residues.

This clone came up many times. The V call is TRBV4-1, the J call TRBJ2-7, with D possibly being TRBD1 (6 bases). The germline V and J ends were trimmed by 3 bases and 1 base, with 13 bases remaining between them. Germline V CDR1 and CDR2: MGHRA, YSYEKL. There are 15 residues in the CDR3. The DNA of the CDR3 is TGCGCCAGCAGCCAGGGGGCGGGCCTGTCCTACGAGCAGTACTTC. Translating gives CASSQGAGLSYEQYF.